The 3 T cell receptor beta chains below all came from one sample that was sequenced in a study of blood T cell repertoires in COVID-19. Profiled with immunoSEQ multiplex PCR; TCRdb holds only in-frame clones, not every one. This sample has some 83,000 clones, with 72% found just once. Specimen: peripheral blood. The receptors were sampled from a woman older than 75 with acute or convalescent COVID-19.

The V gene is TRBV6-6, the J gene TRBJ1-2; no clear D gene. The CDR3 runs to 14 residues. Trimming took 2 bases from V and 7 from J, leaving 14 bases between them. Germline V gene data show CDR1 as MNHNY and CDR2 as SVGAGI (reference sequence). CDR3: CASSYGGTYGGYTF. The CDR3 DNA reads TGTGCCAGCAGTTACGGAGGAACTTACGGTGGCTACACCTTC.

V and J are TRBV14 and TRBJ1-1, with D perhaps TRBD1 (6 bases). The CDR3 totals 15 residues. The germline V gene has CDR1 SGHDN and CDR2 FVKESK. Trimming took 4 bases from V and 2 from J, leaving 14 bases between them. The CDR3 nucleotides are TGTGCCAGCAGCCGTTTTTCACAGGGTAACACTGAAGCTTTCTTT. Amino acid sequence: CASSRFSQGNTEAFF.

This chain links TRBV7-3 with TRBJ2-7; the match to TRBD1 covers 7 bases. The germline V gene has CDR1 SGHTA and CDR2 FQGTGA. V dropped 5 bases and J dropped 4; count of bases not matched to a gene: 5. This CDR3 contains 13 residues. CDR3 protein: CASSQGQPYEQYF. CDR3 DNA sequence: TGTGCCAGCAGCCAGGGACAGCCTTACGAGCAGTACTTC.